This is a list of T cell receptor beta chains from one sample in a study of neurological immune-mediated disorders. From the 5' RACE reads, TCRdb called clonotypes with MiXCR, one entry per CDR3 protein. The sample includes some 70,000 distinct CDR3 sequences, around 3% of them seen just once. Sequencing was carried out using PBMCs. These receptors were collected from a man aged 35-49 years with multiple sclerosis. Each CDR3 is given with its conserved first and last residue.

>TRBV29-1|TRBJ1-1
CSVGGGATEAFF
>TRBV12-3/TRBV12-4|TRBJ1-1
CASSLINRNSLGAFF
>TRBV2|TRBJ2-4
CASRGRGQENIQYF
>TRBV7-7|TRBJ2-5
CASSLHPVGPGETQYF
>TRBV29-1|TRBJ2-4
CSVGFSDGNIQYF
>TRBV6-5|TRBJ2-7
CASSETGKGYEQYF
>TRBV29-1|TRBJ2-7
CSVELLGLDSYEQYF
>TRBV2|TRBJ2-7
CASNSRDPAEQYF
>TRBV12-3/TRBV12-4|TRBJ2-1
CASSLTSGGRNEQFF
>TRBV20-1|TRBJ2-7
CSARDLGGRGSYEQYF
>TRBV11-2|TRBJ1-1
CASSALDRLNTEAFF
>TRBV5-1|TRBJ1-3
CASSLVGQGTGNTIYF
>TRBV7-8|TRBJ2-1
CASILGGWASEYNEQFF
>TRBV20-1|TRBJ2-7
CSALWLAGSYEQYF
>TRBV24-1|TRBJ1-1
CATSDPGRGNTEAFF
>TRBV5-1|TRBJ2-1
CASSLGQTDNEQFF
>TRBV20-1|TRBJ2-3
CSARRSSGVSTDTQYF
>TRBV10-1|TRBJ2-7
CASSEGPAGGLEQYF
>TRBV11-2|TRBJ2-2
CASSLSGIAGELFF
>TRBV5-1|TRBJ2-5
CASSHRGNEETQYF
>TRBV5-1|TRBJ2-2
CASSLRQGRTGELFF
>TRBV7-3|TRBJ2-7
CASSLEGGGEQYF
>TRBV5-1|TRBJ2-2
CATAPGQPTGELFF
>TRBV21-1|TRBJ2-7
CASRPRASVSSYEQYF
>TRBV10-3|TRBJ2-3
CAISESGIADTQYF
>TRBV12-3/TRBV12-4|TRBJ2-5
CASSAGTLVRETQYF
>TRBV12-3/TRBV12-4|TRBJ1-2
CASSLVGNRYGYTF
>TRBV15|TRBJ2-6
CATRQRGPGANVLTF
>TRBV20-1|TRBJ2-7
CSARGQNSYEQYF
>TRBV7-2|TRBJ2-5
CASSLQPGGTQYF